Listed below are T cell receptor beta chains from one sample, sequenced in a study of shared clonotypes between healthy human individuals. The assay was immunoSEQ multiplex PCR, and TCRdb's table has in-frame clones only and misses some. The sample has 490,000 or so clones, 75% to 85% seen once; the top ten hold over 10%. The source material was PBMCs. The receptor set was obtained from a woman aged 40 to 50 in good health. Some clones in this sample may be carry-over from other donors' samples. CDR3s include the opening cysteine and the closing phenylalanine or tryptophan. Each record gives: CDR3 length, V gene, J gene, clone size, D gene, CDR3 protein. A D gene is named only where the DNA matches it firmly. Size values are once, few and many counts, or a class for expanded clones, and some rows have none.

17	TRBV28	TRBJ2-2	-	TRBD1	CASSAPIETGGGGELFF
16	TRBV7-2	TRBJ2-7	-	TRBD2	CASRSPGLAEKYEQYF
15	TRBV5-1	TRBJ2-7	many	-	CASSFPPGGSYEQYF
13	TRBV14	TRBJ2-2	few	-	CASSQVLAGELFF
12	TRBV5-1	TRBJ1-2	-	-	CASSLDFYGYTF
15	TRBV5-3	TRBJ1-1	-	-	CARSLQGRENTEAFF
14	TRBV10-3	TRBJ2-7	-	-	CAIRPGTLIYEQYF
15	TRBV5-1	TRBJ2-1	-	TRBD2	CASSLSTSGSNEQFF
16	TRBV6-5	TRBJ2-5	few	-	CASSYKGGGYEETQYF
13	TRBV5-1	TRBJ2-5	-	-	CASSIQGGETQYF
14	TRBV7-2	TRBJ2-5	-	TRBD2	CARSLAGLKETQYF
15	TRBV9	TRBJ2-7	-	TRBD1	CASSPHRDRGYEQYF
12	TRBV19	TRBJ2-2	-	-	CASSPSAGELFF
15	TRBV6-6	TRBJ2-3	-	TRBD2	CASSGTSGPPDTQYF
13	TRBV6-5	TRBJ2-3	-	-	CASGSRGKDTQYF
16	TRBV29-1	TRBJ1-4	few	TRBD1	CSVEGWDREGHEKLFF
13	TRBV28	TRBJ2-4	-	-	CASRAGAVSIQYF
15	TRBV7-9	TRBJ1-2	-	TRBD1	CASSAGQLLNCGYTF
14	TRBV7-6	TRBJ2-5	once	TRBD1	CASSSATGAGTQYF
14	TRBV25-1	TRBJ1-2	-	TRBD1	CASRAGGPNYGYTF
14	TRBV4-2	TRBJ1-4	many	-	CASSQDQGLKKLFF
14	TRBV18	TRBJ2-3	few	TRBD2	CASSPIAGEDTQYF
16	TRBV25-1	TRBJ1-6	-	-	CASSDRAAGSRSPLHF
16	TRBV7-2	TRBJ2-2	-	TRBD1	CASSSYGQGASGELFF
15	TRBV5-1	TRBJ2-1	few	-	CASSSLAASYNEQFF
15	TRBV6-1	TRBJ2-7	-	-	CASSEEKLQLYEQYF
14	TRBV18	TRBJ2-7	-	-	CASSGGGGSYEQYF
15	TRBV10-2	TRBJ2-7	-	TRBD1	CASSEPDRGPYEQYF
12	TRBV6-6	TRBJ1-1	few	-	CASGGVGTEAFF
13	TRBV15	TRBJ2-7	-	-	CATSRDGLPEQYF
15	TRBV6-5	TRBJ1-4	-	-	CASSYSRNWGEKLFF
13	TRBV9	TRBJ1-2	-	-	CASRDGGSNGYTF
14	TRBV28	TRBJ2-7	-	-	CASSLPHRDYEQYF
14	TRBV11-1	TRBJ2-7	-	-	CASSPGLRDTEQYF
14	TRBV9	TRBJ2-7	-	-	CASSPRLGGYEQYF
13	TRBV27	TRBJ2-7	few	TRBD2	CASSEYSGSEQYF
15	TRBV15	TRBJ2-1	-	-	CATSRDSRGTGEKFF
15	TRBV18	TRBJ2-2	-	TRBD1	CASSDRTGDTGELFF
14	TRBV5-6	TRBJ1-1	-	TRBD1	CASRRTGENTEAFF
16	TRBV6-6	TRBJ1-1	-	TRBD1	CASSYSGQGAKPEAFF
14	TRBV30	TRBJ2-1	-	-	CAWRGSSSYNEQFF
13	TRBV6-1	TRBJ1-4	once	-	CASVRIGYEKLFF
15	TRBV5-1	TRBJ2-7	-	-	CASSSPGHSIYEQYF
16	TRBV5-1	TRBJ2-1	-	TRBD2	CASSLVPASGRFSQFF
16	TRBV14	TRBJ2-3	-	TRBD2	CASSQTSGGGTDTQYF
18	TRBV10-3	TRBJ2-2	-	TRBD2	CAISGNGLAGVGTGELFF
15	TRBV27	TRBJ2-7	-	-	CASRLATTSFYEQYF
13	TRBV15	TRBJ1-1	-	-	CATSIVGNTEAFF
14	TRBV27	TRBJ2-5	-	TRBD2	CASSLNSGRETQYF
13	TRBV7-8	TRBJ2-3	-	-	CASRAGQVDTQYF
14	TRBV7-2	TRBJ1-1	once	-	CASSLHGMNTEAFF
15	TRBV6-5	TRBJ2-3	-	TRBD1	CASSPQGARPDTQYF
13	TRBV6-6	TRBJ1-1	-	-	CAIGEGPNTEAFF
15	TRBV19	TRBJ1-3	-	-	CASSTGARSGNTIYF
14	TRBV4-2	-	-	-	CASSRFRDYYEQYF